This is a list of T cell receptor beta chains from one sample in a study of T-cell reconstitution after alpha-beta-depleted transplantation in children. TCRdb used MiXCR to reprocess the PCR reads, holding one entry per CDR3 protein. The top ten hold around 2.5% of the sample, which has hundreds of thousands of distinct CDR3 sequences, 30% to 35% seen once. The sample here was PBMCs from the stem cell graft donor, taken from the stem cell graft. The origin of the receptors is a human donor who donated a stem cell graft to a child with aplastic anemia. Both conserved end residues are part of each CDR3. The order of the fields is D gene, J gene, clone size, V gene, CDR3 protein, CDR3 DNA. D genes are given only for firm matches. Size values are once, few and many counts, or a class for expanded clones, and some rows have none.

d_gene: TRBD1; j_gene: TRBJ1-1; abundance: few; v_gene: TRBV5-1; CDR3aa: CASSWPGTAEAFF; CDR3nt: TGCGCCAGCAGCTGGCCAGGGACAGCTGAAGCTTTCTTT
d_gene: -; j_gene: TRBJ1-1; abundance: few; v_gene: TRBV18; CDR3aa: CASSPPKKMNTEAFF; CDR3nt: TGTGCCAGCTCACCCCCAAAAAAGATGAACACTGAAGCTTTCTTT
d_gene: -; j_gene: TRBJ1-2; abundance: -; v_gene: TRBV18; CDR3aa: CASSPPQRGYTF; CDR3nt: TGTGCCAGCTCACCACCGCAGAGAGGCTACACCTTC
d_gene: TRBD2; j_gene: TRBJ2-7; abundance: -; v_gene: TRBV12-3/TRBV12-4; CDR3aa: CASNLAGGPSREQYF; CDR3nt: TGTGCCAGCAATTTAGCGGGAGGGCCTTCTCGCGAGCAGTACTTC
d_gene: -; j_gene: TRBJ2-1; abundance: few; v_gene: TRBV18; CDR3aa: CASSPAIGGSYNEQFF; CDR3nt: TGTGCCAGCTCACCAGCGATTGGGGGCTCCTACAATGAGCAGTTCTTC
d_gene: -; j_gene: TRBJ2-1; abundance: -; v_gene: TRBV12-3/TRBV12-4; CDR3aa: CASSRGGTAYNEQFF; CDR3nt: TGTGCCAGCAGCCGTGGAGGGACGGCCTACAATGAGCAGTTCTTC
d_gene: -; j_gene: TRBJ1-2; abundance: -; v_gene: TRBV29-1; CDR3aa: CSVESARYGYTF; CDR3nt: TGCAGCGTTGAATCGGCAAGATATGGCTACACCTTC
d_gene: -; j_gene: TRBJ1-4; abundance: -; v_gene: TRBV14; CDR3aa: CASSKALGTNEKLFF; CDR3nt: TGTGCCAGCAGCAAAGCTTTGGGAACTAATGAAAAACTGTTTTTT
d_gene: -; j_gene: TRBJ2-5; abundance: -; v_gene: TRBV12-3/TRBV12-4; CDR3aa: CASSLRAYQETQYF; CDR3nt: TGTGCCAGCAGTTTAAGGGCGTACCAAGAGACCCAGTACTTC
d_gene: -; j_gene: TRBJ2-5; abundance: -; v_gene: TRBV5-1; CDR3aa: CASSVSGDQETQYF; CDR3nt: TGCGCCAGCAGCGTTAGCGGAGACCAAGAGACCCAGTACTTC
d_gene: -; j_gene: TRBJ2-7; abundance: few; v_gene: TRBV12-3/TRBV12-4; CDR3aa: CASSPTGSAYEQYF; CDR3nt: TGTGCCAGCAGCCCGACGGGGTCCGCCTACGAGCAGTACTTC
d_gene: TRBD2; j_gene: TRBJ2-7; abundance: once; v_gene: TRBV7-6; CDR3aa: CASSLGPGLAEASEYF; CDR3nt: TGTGCCAGCAGCTTAGGGCCGGGACTAGCGGAAGCCTCAGAGTACTTC
d_gene: TRBD2; j_gene: TRBJ2-3; abundance: -; v_gene: TRBV20-1; CDR3aa: CSARGSGNTDTQYF; CDR3nt: TGCAGTGCTAGGGGTAGCGGGAACACAGATACGCAGTATTTT
d_gene: -; j_gene: TRBJ2-6; abundance: few; v_gene: TRBV7-8; CDR3aa: CASSWDSGSGANVLTF; CDR3nt: TGTGCCAGCAGCTGGGACTCGGGCTCTGGGGCCAACGTCCTGACTTTC
d_gene: TRBD2; j_gene: TRBJ2-1; abundance: -; v_gene: TRBV5-6; CDR3aa: CASSEGLAVYNEQFF; CDR3nt: TGTGCCAGCAGCGAGGGACTAGCGGTTTACAATGAGCAGTTCTTC
d_gene: -; j_gene: TRBJ2-2; abundance: few; v_gene: TRBV20-1; CDR3aa: CSAREYGELFF; CDR3nt: TGCAGTGCTAGAGAGTACGGGGAGCTGTTTTTT
d_gene: TRBD2; j_gene: TRBJ2-5; abundance: -; v_gene: TRBV4-3; CDR3aa: CASSRLAGLTAGETQYF; CDR3nt: TGCGCCAGCAGCCGACTGGCGGGACTAACCGCCGGAGAGACCCAGTACTTC
d_gene: -; j_gene: TRBJ2-3; abundance: -; v_gene: TRBV5-6; CDR3aa: CASSPLRVLTDTQYF; CDR3nt: TGTGCCAGCAGCCCCCTCAGAGTATTGACAGATACGCAGTATTTT
d_gene: -; j_gene: TRBJ2-3; abundance: few; v_gene: TRBV30; CDR3aa: CAWSLGHNTDTQYF; CDR3nt: TGTGCCTGGAGTTTGGGACACAACACAGATACGCAGTATTTT
d_gene: -; j_gene: TRBJ2-7; abundance: -; v_gene: TRBV6-1; CDR3aa: CASSTWGSYEQYF; CDR3nt: TGTGCCAGCAGTACCTGGGGGTCCTACGAGCAGTACTTC
d_gene: TRBD2; j_gene: TRBJ2-3; abundance: -; v_gene: TRBV13; CDR3aa: CASSAFGRASDTQYF; CDR3nt: TGTGCCAGCAGCGCCTTTGGGAGGGCCTCGGATACGCAGTATTTT
d_gene: -; j_gene: TRBJ1-1; abundance: -; v_gene: TRBV7-9; CDR3aa: CASSFSPGGNTEAFF; CDR3nt: TGTGCCAGCAGCTTCTCCCCGGGAGGGAACACTGAAGCTTTCTTT
d_gene: -; j_gene: TRBJ1-2; abundance: -; v_gene: TRBV7-2; CDR3aa: CASSFSGGEEGYTF; CDR3nt: TGTGCCAGCAGCTTTTCAGGCGGGGAGGAAGGCTACACCTTC
d_gene: -; j_gene: TRBJ2-7; abundance: -; v_gene: TRBV5-1; CDR3aa: CASSPLGADADEQYF; CDR3nt: TGCGCCAGCAGCCCCCTTGGGGCAGATGCAGACGAGCAGTACTTC
d_gene: -; j_gene: TRBJ1-2; abundance: -; v_gene: TRBV28; CDR3aa: CASSRRPLGYTF; CDR3nt: TGTGCCAGCAGTCGTCGACCGCTAGGCTACACCTTC
d_gene: TRBD1; j_gene: TRBJ2-5; abundance: -; v_gene: TRBV5-4; CDR3aa: CASSQRTGEETQYF; CDR3nt: TGTGCCAGCAGCCAAAGGACAGGGGAAGAGACCCAGTACTTC
d_gene: -; j_gene: TRBJ2-5; abundance: few; v_gene: TRBV5-1; CDR3aa: CASSPLSGGETQYF; CDR3nt: TGCGCCAGCAGCCCCCTTTCCGGGGGTGAGACCCAGTACTTC
d_gene: -; j_gene: TRBJ2-6; abundance: -; v_gene: TRBV5-1; CDR3aa: CASSFLGISSGANVLTF; CDR3nt: TGCGCCAGCAGCTTTTTGGGGATTTCTTCCGGGGCCAACGTCCTGACTTTC
d_gene: TRBD1; j_gene: TRBJ2-1; abundance: -; v_gene: TRBV6-2/TRBV6-3; CDR3aa: CASSPYRGEQFF; CDR3nt: TGTGCCAGCAGTCCTTACAGGGGCGAGCAGTTCTTC
d_gene: -; j_gene: TRBJ1-1; abundance: -; v_gene: TRBV12-3/TRBV12-4; CDR3aa: CASSLPGQVKNTEAFF; CDR3nt: TGTGCCAGCAGTCTACCGGGACAAGTAAAGAACACTGAAGCTTTCTTT
d_gene: TRBD2; j_gene: TRBJ2-1; abundance: few; v_gene: TRBV20-1; CDR3aa: CSAPLTSGANNEQFF; CDR3nt: TGCAGTGCACCTCTCACTAGCGGGGCTAACAATGAGCAGTTCTTC